Presented here are 31 T cell receptor beta chains from one specimen sequenced in a study of T cells in localized non-small cell lung cancer. Here immunoSEQ multiplex PCR was the method, and the copy in TCRdb shows in-frame clones only, minus some. The data hold fewer than 40,000 clones, with 78% observed a single time. This sample comprised peripheral blood, obtained before any cancer treatment. These receptors all stem from a male donor aged 60 or over with stage II squamous cell lung carcinoma.

This clone occurred a few times. This rearrangement joins TRBV7-6 to TRBJ2-7, with 8 bases identical to TRBD1. CDR1 is SGHVS and CDR2 is FNYEAQ in the germline V gene. The CDR3 runs 15 residues. Trimming cost V 5 bases and J 0 bases; bases outside gene matches: 6. CDR3 protein: CASSALTGASYEQYF. In nucleotides, the CDR3 is TGTGCCAGCAGCGCCCTGACAGGGGCCTCCTACGAGCAGTACTTC.

The chain joins TRBV5-1 to TRBJ2-1; D not certain. The CDR3 has 15 amino acids. Germline CDR1 is SGHRS and CDR2 is YFSETQ. Trimming left V 0 bases short and J 4 bases short, with 11 bases between. CDR3 residues: CASSLGFLIYNEQFF. The CDR3 region has the DNA TGCGCCAGCAGCTTGGGATTCCTCATATACAATGAGCAGTTCTTC.

This chain joins TRBV7-9 and TRBJ2-1; 8 bases fit TRBD1. CDR1 SEHNR and CDR2 FQNEAQ come from the germline V gene (reference sequence). This CDR3 comprises 16 residues. With V trimmed by 4 bases and J by 4 bases, 9 bases remained unmatched. DNA for the CDR3: TGTGCCAGCAGCTCCTCCCGGGACAGGATATACAATGAGCAGTTCTTC. Translated, it gives CASSSSRDRIYNEQFF.

This chain joins TRBV23-1 and TRBJ1-1; D ambiguous. TRBV23-1 belongs to the ORF category, with a function that is uncertain. V gave up 2 bases and J gave up 0 bases, with 13 bases separating them. This CDR3 is built from 16 residues. The CDR3 loop is CASSQRVGSVNTEAFF. The CDR3 DNA reads TGCGCCAGCAGTCAAAGGGTAGGGTCAGTGAACACTGAAGCTTTCTTT.

The rearrangement uses TRBV29-1 and TRBJ2-1; 10 bases are a match to TRBD2. Germline CDR1 is SQVTM and CDR2 is ANQGSEA. There are 13 residues in the CDR3. J gave up 9 bases and V 4 bases, and 6 bases lay outside the gene matches. The CDR3 bases are TGCAGCGTTGGGAGCGGGAGGGCCGCTGAGCAGTTCTTC. It is translated as CSVGSGRAAEQFF.

The chain joins TRBV7-8 to TRBJ2-7; either TRBD1 or TRBD2 may supply D (5 bases each). The CDR3 has 14 residues. Germline-derived CDR1 and CDR2 are SGHVS and FQNEAQ. The V and J ends lost 5 bases and 2 bases respectively, with 13 bases between them. For the CDR3, the DNA is TGTGCCAGCAGCCCCGCCGGGACCCCCTACGAGCAGTACTTC. Residues: CASSPAGTPYEQYF.

V usage is TRBV5-1 and J usage is TRBJ2-5; D ambiguous. The germline V gene encodes CDR1 SGHRS and CDR2 YFSETQ. Trimming removed 4 bases from V and 4 bases from J, with 20 bases in between. The CDR3 has 16 residues. The CDR3 coding sequence is TGCGCCAGCAGCCATTACCCCTCTGGACCCCCAGAGACCCAGTACTTC. Its translation: CASSHYPSGPPETQYF.

The rearrangement joins TRBV7-9 to TRBJ2-7, with D possibly TRBD2 on 6 matching bases. The germline CDR1 and CDR2 sequences are SEHNR and FQNEAQ (reference sequence). V lost 1 base and J 3 bases, leaving 13 bases between the germline ends. This CDR3 comprises 15 residues. CDR3 bases: TGTGCCAGCAGCTTAGGTGGAGGGGCGGTCTACGAGCAGTACTTC. Amino acids: CASSLGGGAVYEQYF.

The rearrangement uses TRBV6-1 and TRBJ2-2; maybe TRBD1 (5 bases). The CDR3 extends over 15 amino acids. Germline lookup yields CDR1 MNHNS and CDR2 SASEGT. V was clipped by 6 bases and J by 5 bases, with 16 bases between them. The CDR3 nucleotides read TGTGCCAGCAGATCGACAGACAACCCAACCGGGGAGCTGTTTTTT. Translating it yields CASRSTDNPTGELFF.

This clone turned up a few times. CDR3 protein: CASSLESGTSFEQYF. CDR3 in DNA: TGCGCCAGCAGCTTGGAGAGCGGGACCTCTTTCGAGCAGTACTTC. The chain is built from TRBV5-1 and TRBJ2-7, with 7 nucleotides matching TRBD2. V lost 0 bases, J lost 6 bases, and 9 bases stayed unmatched. The V gene's germline CDR1 is SGHRS and CDR2 YFSETQ. The CDR3 loop spans 15 amino acids.

The genes are TRBV5-4 and TRBJ1-3, with 9 bases that match TRBD1. The CDR3 is made up of 14 amino acids. With V trimmed by 3 bases and J by 4 bases, 2 bases remained unmatched. CDR1 and CDR2 (germline): SGHNT, YYREEE (reference sequence). The CDR3 loop is CASSSGQGGNTIYF. The CDR3, as DNA: TGTGCCAGCAGCTCCGGACAGGGGGGAAACACCATATATTTT.

The V gene is TRBV7-3, the J gene TRBJ2-5; 10 nucleotides agree with TRBD2. V was pared by 5 bases and J by 3 bases, with 6 bases of the junction left unmatched. The CDR3 has 15 amino acids. The germline V gene has CDR1 SGHTA and CDR2 FQGTGA. The CDR3 protein is CASSQAGGREETQYF. As DNA, the CDR3 is TGTGCCAGCAGCCAAGCGGGAGGGAGAGAAGAGACCCAGTACTTC.

This chain links TRBV6-6 with TRBJ1-1; 8 nucleotides align to TRBD1. CDR3 length: 13 residues. The germline V gene has CDR1 MNHNY and CDR2 SVGAGI (reference sequence). Trimming at V came to 7 bases and at J to 4 bases, leaving 5 bases not matched to a gene. The CDR3: CASTDRGSTEAFF. In DNA form, the CDR3 reads TGTGCCAGCACTGACAGGGGTTCCACTGAAGCTTTCTTT.

The sample holds a few counts of this clone. J is TRBJ1-1 and V is TRBV7-9, with TRBD1 as a possible D gene (6 bases). Trimming took off 5 bases at V and 6 bases at J, with 10 bases between the two ends. CDR1 SEHNR and CDR2 FQNEAQ come from the germline V gene (reference sequence). This CDR3 is 12 amino acids long. The CDR3 DNA sequence: TGTGCCAGCAGCCGAAGGACAGCTGAAGCTTTCTTT. Translating it yields CASSRRTAEAFF.

This chain connects TRBV7-6 to TRBJ2-7, with 7 bases matching TRBD1. Germline CDR1 SGHVS, CDR2 FNYEAQ. Trimming took 4 bases from V and 2 from J; bases not matched to a gene: 2. The CDR3 runs 13 residues. CDR3 region: CASSYRGAYEQYF. CDR3 in DNA: TGTGCCAGCAGCTACAGGGGAGCCTACGAGCAGTACTTC.

This clone was seen a single time. It may be a read error: a sequence one base away is much more abundant. This sequence joins TRBV5-6 and TRBJ1-3; weak D call: TRBD1 (6 bases). Germline V gene sequence: CDR1 SGHDT, CDR2 YYEEEE. The CDR3 is 14 amino acids. The V end was cut by 3 bases, the J end by 0 bases, with 7 bases between. The CDR3, as DNA: TGTGCCAGCAGCTCGACAGGCTCTGGAAACACCATATATTTT. It encodes CASSSTGSGNTIYF.

The gene calls are TRBV7-2 and TRBJ2-1; D might be TRBD2 (5 bases). Per the germline V gene, CDR1 is SGHTA and CDR2 is FQGNSA. V dropped 8 bases and J dropped 4 bases, with 21 bases sitting between them. CDR3 length equals 16 residues. Here the CDR3 DNA reads TGTGCCAGCTCAGGCGCGGGTAGTGGTATTTACAATGAGCAGTTCTTC. Residues: CASSGAGSGIYNEQFF.

This chain connects TRBV15 to TRBJ2-7, with 10 bases fitting TRBD2. Germline trimming cut 2 bases from V and 9 bases from J; bases unmatched to any gene: 25. The germline V gene has CDR1 LNHNV and CDR2 YYDKDF (reference sequence). The CDR3 has 20 residues. The CDR3 sequence: CATSRRQGTQSPGLARAQYF. In DNA, the CDR3 is TGTGCCACCAGCAGACGTCAAGGGACTCAATCTCCGGGACTAGCGCGAGCGCAGTACTTC.

The chain links TRBV4-3 to TRBJ2-5, with 10 bases lining up with TRBD1. The germline V gene has CDR1 LGHNA and CDR2 YSLEER. This CDR3 is 15 amino acids long. Trimming took 0 bases from V and 4 from J; bases not matched to a gene: 2. The CDR3 region is CASSQEWTGGETQYF. For the CDR3, the DNA is TGCGCCAGCAGCCAAGAGTGGACAGGGGGAGAGACCCAGTACTTC.

This clone was seen more than once but under ten times. V and J are TRBV4-1 and TRBJ2-7; 8 positions agree with TRBD2. V lost 3 bases and J lost 0; bases outside the gene matches: 1. The CDR3 length is 14 residues. Germline V gene sequence: CDR1 MGHRA, CDR2 YSYEKL. The CDR3 is CASSQGTSSYEQYF. In DNA form, the CDR3 reads TGCGCCAGCAGCCAGGGGACTAGCTCCTACGAGCAGTACTTC.

This clone was recorded a few times. This sequence joins TRBV10-3 and TRBJ1-5; TRBD1 aligns across 8 bases. J lost 3 bases, V lost 10 bases, and 11 bases had no gene match. This CDR3 is 15 amino acids long. Germline values: CDR1 ENHRY, CDR2 SYGVKD. The CDR3 DNA is TGTGCCACCACAGACAGGGGCCCCATCAATCAGCCCCAGCATTTT. It translates to CATTDRGPINQPQHF.

The chain is built from TRBV29-1 and TRBJ2-3; TRBD2 aligns across 10 bases. The trim removed 5 bases at V and 6 bases at J, leaving 5 bases unmatched. The CDR3 loop spans 13 amino acids. Germline V gene data show CDR1 as SQVTM and CDR2 as ANQGSEA. CDR3 residues: CSVLAGAADTQYF. The DNA of the CDR3 is TGCAGCGTTCTAGCGGGGGCCGCGGATACGCAGTATTTT.

This sequence joins TRBV19 and TRBJ2-3; 8 bases match TRBD1. This CDR3 comprises 13 residues. V gave up 3 bases and J gave up 9 bases; unmatched junction bases: 5. CDR1 LNHDA and CDR2 SQIVND come from the germline V gene (reference sequence). As DNA, the CDR3 is TGTGCCAGTAGTATCGGGACAGGACGGACGCAGTATTTT. Translation gives CASSIGTGRTQYF.

The rearrangement joins TRBV7-8 to TRBJ1-6; the match to TRBD1 covers 7 bases. The germline CDR1 and CDR2 sequences are SGHVS and FQNEAQ. Trimming took 3 bases from V and 9 from J; bases not matched to a gene: 5. There are 14 residues in the CDR3. CDR3 region: CASSFAGTASPLHF. CDR3 nucleotides: TGTGCCAGCAGCTTTGCCGGGACAGCTTCACCCCTCCACTTT.

V usage is TRBV7-2 and J usage is TRBJ2-3; no definite D call. Germline V gives CDR1 SGHTA, CDR2 FQGNSA. The CDR3 has 12 amino acids. Trimming shortened V by 5 bases and J by 7 bases, and 10 bases separated the two germline ends. The CDR3 sequence: CASSIGKNTQYF. The CDR3 DNA follows: TGTGCCAGCAGCATTGGAAAAAATACGCAGTATTTT.

The chain recombines TRBV6-5 with TRBJ2-1; D is unclear. Germline CDR1 MNHEY, CDR2 SVGAGI. The CDR3 is made up of 13 amino acids. Trimming shortened V by 8 bases and J by 6 bases, and 14 bases separated the two germline ends. The CDR3 loop is CASRPDKSNEQFF. In DNA form, the CDR3 reads TGTGCCAGCCGGCCAGATAAAAGCAATGAGCAGTTCTTC.

This clone has just one count. The chain uses TRBV15 and TRBJ2-7; TRBD1 is a possible D gene (5 bases). Germline V gene data show CDR1 as LNHNV and CDR2 as YYDKDF (reference sequence). CDR3 length: 15 residues. The V end lost 0 bases, the J end lost 1 base, and 10 bases lay between the germline ends. CDR3 residues: CATSRDSQGSYEQYF. The CDR3 DNA is TGTGCCACCAGCAGAGATTCCCAGGGATCCTACGAGCAGTACTTC. The full variable domain, in which reference TRBV15 and TRBJ2-7 provide the parts outside the CDR3, is DAMVIQNPRYQVTQFGKPVTLSCSQTLNHNVMYWYQQKSSQAPKLLFHYYDKDFNNEADTPDNFQSRRPNTSFCFLDIRSPGLGDTAMYLCATSRDSQGSYEQYFGPGTRLTVT.

The V gene is TRBV5-8, the J gene TRBJ2-2; D might be TRBD1 (6 bases). The CDR3 contains 15 residues. Germline CDR1 and CDR2: SGHTS and YDEGEE. The V end lost 5 bases, the J end lost 0 bases, and 11 bases lay between the germline ends. CDR3 in DNA: TGTGCCAGCAGACTCGGGACAACGAACACCGGGGAGCTGTTTTTT. This codes for CASRLGTTNTGELFF.

This chain links TRBV5-1 with TRBJ2-3; 7 bases align to TRBD1. In germline, CDR1 is SGHRS, CDR2 YFSETQ. V gave up 2 bases and J gave up 5 bases; unmatched junction bases: 5. The CDR3 is made up of 14 amino acids. This CDR3 reads CASSFDRAGDTQYF. The CDR3 DNA is TGCGCCAGCAGCTTCGACAGGGCTGGAGATACGCAGTATTTT.

The genes are TRBV7-8 and TRBJ2-5; 7 positions match TRBD2. After removal of 5 bases from V and 5 bases from J, the junction contained 8 bases not matched to a gene. The CDR3 contains 14 residues. CDR1 is SGHVS, CDR2 FQNEAQ, per germline. This chain's CDR3 is CASSAQAGYETQYF. CDR3 DNA sequence: TGTGCCAGCAGCGCCCAAGCGGGGTATGAGACCCAGTACTTC. Supplemented by reference TRBV7-8 and TRBJ2-5, the full variable domain reads GAGVSQSPRYKVAKRGQDVALRCDPISGHVSLFWYQQALGQGPEFLTYFQNEAQLDKSGLPSDRFFAERPEGSVSTLKIQRTQQEDSAVYLCASSAQAGYETQYFGPGTRLLVL.

This clone occurred once. The chain couples TRBV30 to TRBJ1-4; 9 positions match TRBD1. In germline, CDR1 is GTSNPN, CDR2 SVGIG (reference sequence). The CDR3 consists of 17 residues. V was clipped by 0 bases and J by 0 bases; unmatched bases: 5. The CDR3 region has the DNA TGTGCCTGGAGTGTAGGGACAGGGATGTCAACTAATGAAAAACTGTTTTTT. Its protein is CAWSVGTGMSTNEKLFF.